A single sample gave rise to the 15 T cell receptor beta chains below, sequenced in a study of cytomegalovirus exposure and HLA in healthy donors (dated by TCRdb to the late 2010s). Receptor amplification or capture employed the immunoSEQ multiplex PCR assay. For the multiplex PCR, a mixture combining 60 forward primers for TCR Vbeta segments and 13 reverse primers for TCR Jbeta segments was used. Drawn from immuneACCESS, this table holds only the in-frame rearrangements with V and J called that TCRdb kept. Clones are partly lost; checked studies trace under half to an unresolved V gene and leave the rest unexplained. Across this sample there are 110,000 to 150,000 clones, with approximately 80% seen only once. More than 9.5% of the sample lies in the top ten. The specimen sequenced was PBMCs. The receptors derive from an older woman in good health and CMV-seropositive.

The chain links TRBV7-2 to TRBJ1-4, with D uncertain. The CDR3 is 17 residues long. Germline V lookup: CDR1 SGHTA, CDR2 FQGNSA. The V end lost 2 bases, the J end lost 7 bases, and 20 bases lay between the germline ends. Written as DNA, the CDR3 is TGTGCCAGCAGCTTATTCGGAATCACCGGGTCACTTGAAAAACTGTTTTTT. It encodes CASSLFGITGSLEKLFF.

This sequence joins TRBV15 and TRBJ2-5, with TRBD2 identical over 8 bases. The DNA end is a closer match to TRBJ2-7, so the J assignment may be wrong. CDR3 length: 14 amino acids. CDR1 is LNHNV, CDR2 YYDKDF, per germline (reference sequence). The CDR3 DNA reads TGTGCCACCAGCAACAACCGCGGGGGGTACGAGCAGTACTTC. Translating it yields CATSNNRGGYEQYF.

This clone was observed a few times. This chain links TRBV7-9 with TRBJ2-1; TRBD2 matches 7 bases. This CDR3 region has 16 residues. Germline trimming cut 2 bases from V and 4 bases from J; bases unmatched to any gene: 8. The germline CDR1 and CDR2 sequences are SEHNR and FQNEAQ (reference sequence). For the CDR3, the DNA is TGTGCCAGCAGCTTAAGTCGGGGAGGGTCTTACAATGAGCAGTTCTTC. Amino acids: CASSLSRGGSYNEQFF.

The CDR3 loop reads CASSQEGQHPWYGYTF. The CDR3 bases are TGCGCCAGCAGCCAAGAAGGACAGCACCCTTGGTATGGCTACACCTTC. V is TRBV4-3 and J is TRBJ1-2, with a possible D match to TRBD1 (6 bases). Trimming stripped 0 bases from V and 5 bases from J, with 16 bases between. CDR3 length: 16 amino acids. Germline CDR1 reads LGHNA; CDR2 reads YSLEER.

This clone showed up just once. A junction boundary mismatches the germline segment, possibly from a read error. This chain uses TRBV15 with TRBJ2-2; 7 nucleotides line up with TRBD2. The CDR3 spans 14 residues. Germline-derived CDR1 and CDR2 are LNHNV and YYDKDF (reference sequence). The CDR3, as DNA: TGTGCCACTAGGACTAGAGTGAACAGCGGGGAGCTGTTTTTT. Translated: CATRTRVNSGELFF.

V gene TRBV4-1 combines with J gene TRBJ1-2; TRBD1 matches 7 bases. The V segment lost 1 base and the J segment 4 bases; nucleotides outside the gene matches: 6. This CDR3 spans 15 amino acids. From germline, CDR1 is MGHRA and CDR2 YSYEKL. This chain's CDR3 is CASSQGQGTPYGYTF. The CDR3 DNA reads TGCGCCAGCAGCCAAGGACAGGGCACGCCCTATGGCTACACCTTC.

CDR3 bases: TGTGCCAGCAGCTCACTAGCGGGACCCGTCTACGAGCAGTACTTC. This codes for CASSSLAGPVYEQYF. This rearrangement joins TRBV7-2 to TRBJ2-7, with 10 bases lining up with TRBD2. The CDR3 contains 15 residues. CDR1 and CDR2 from the germline V gene are SGHTA and FQGNSA. With V trimmed by 4 bases and J by 3 bases, 6 bases remained unmatched.

The table lists this clone with a few counts. The rearrangement uses TRBV7-9 and TRBJ2-7; D gene ambiguous. Germline CDR1 and CDR2: SEHNR and FQNEAQ (reference sequence). The CDR3 is 13 amino acids. Trimming cost V 1 base and J 3 bases, with 7 bases left between them. The chain's CDR3 is CASSLGALYEQYF. In nucleotides, the CDR3 is TGTGCCAGCAGCTTAGGAGCGCTCTACGAGCAGTACTTC.

The V gene is TRBV5-4, the J gene TRBJ2-7; TRBD2 agrees at 7 bases. The CDR3 covers 15 residues. Germline V gives CDR1 SGHNT, CDR2 YYREEE (reference sequence). J was trimmed by 2 bases and V by 4 bases; bases with no gene match: 9. For the CDR3, the DNA is TGTGCCAGCAGCAAGCGGGAACCGAGGCCCTACGAGCAGTACTTC. It yields the protein CASSKREPRPYEQYF.

V usage is TRBV10-3 and J usage is TRBJ2-7, with a weak D call TRBD2 (5 bases). V was cut by 6 bases and J by 0 bases, with 12 bases left in between. The CDR3 sequence is 14 residues long. Germline V gene sequence: CDR1 ENHRY, CDR2 SYGVKD. The CDR3 loop reads CAIREAGNSYEQYF. DNA of the CDR3: TGTGCCATCAGGGAGGCGGGTAACTCCTACGAGCAGTACTTC.

CDR3 sequence: CASSTQAGASNEQFF. CDR3 nucleotides: TGTGCCAGTAGTACCCAAGCGGGGGCTTCCAATGAGCAGTTCTTC. The gene calls are TRBV19 and TRBJ2-1; 8 bases map to TRBD2. V trimming: 4 bases; J trimming: 6 bases; junction bases outside the gene matches: 8. Per the germline V gene, CDR1 is LNHDA and CDR2 is SQIVND (reference sequence). The CDR3 is made up of 15 amino acids. Full variable domain (missing parts from reference TRBV19 and TRBJ2-1): DGGITQSPKYLFRKEGQNVTLSCEQNLNHDAMYWYRQDPGQGLRLIYYSQIVNDFQKGDIAEGYSVSREKKESFPLTVTSAQKNPTAFYLCASSTQAGASNEQFFGPGTRLTVL.

This clone has more than one count but fewer than ten. The rearrangement joins TRBV7-6 to TRBJ1-1, with D maybe TRBD1 (5 bases). CDR1 and CDR2 from the germline V gene are SGHVS and FNYEAQ. The CDR3 is made up of 15 amino acids. V was clipped by 0 bases and J by 5 bases, with 13 bases between them. DNA of the CDR3: TGTGCCAGCAGCTTAGCGACCGCGGGGGGGACTGAAGCTTTCTTT. Protein: CASSLATAGGTEAFF.

The genes are TRBV19 and TRBJ2-7; 10 bases agree with TRBD1. V lost 8 bases to trimming and J lost 3 bases; unmatched junction nucleotides: 4. CDR3 length equals 13 residues. The germline V gene has CDR1 LNHDA and CDR2 SQIVND (reference sequence). For the CDR3, the DNA is TGTGCCAGTCAGGACAGGGGGGACTACGAGCAGTACTTC. Protein product: CASQDRGDYEQYF.

The chain has TRBV7-9 and TRBJ1-3; D possibly corresponds to TRBD1 (6 bases). The CDR3 has 15 residues. Germline V gene lookup returns CDR1 SEHNR and CDR2 FQNEAQ (reference sequence). Trimming took 5 bases from V and 6 from J, leaving 17 bases between them. This CDR3 reads CASSQSVRGENTIYF. The CDR3, as DNA: TGTGCCAGCAGCCAGTCGGTCAGGGGAGAAAACACCATATATTTT.

The chain links TRBV6-5 to TRBJ2-5; TRBD2 is a possible D gene (6 bases). Germline V lookup: CDR1 MNHEY, CDR2 SVGAGI. V lost 0 bases and J lost 4, with 9 bases in between. The length of the CDR3 is 14 residues. CDR3 nucleotides: TGTGCCAGCAGTTACTCCGTGGGGGGAGAGACCCAGTACTTC. It translates to CASSYSVGGETQYF.